This TCR beta chain was recorded in a study of blood T cell repertoires in COVID-19. Germline-derived CDR1 and CDR2 are KGHSH and LQKENI. V was pared by 5 bases and J by 4 bases, with 5 bases of the junction left unmatched. The CDR3 totals 14 residues. Profiling relied on immunoSEQ multiplex PCR, and the TCRdb table lists in-frame clones only, not all of them. The sample contains 350,000 or so clones, around 89% of which appear only once. The chain joins TRBV18 to TRBJ2-1; 7 nucleotides match TRBD2. Sequenced material: peripheral blood. The clonotype originates from a woman younger than 45 with COVID-19, enrolled during active disease. In DNA form, the CDR3 reads TGTGCCAGCTCATTGGGGGGGACTTACAATGAGCAGTTCTTC. The encoded protein is CASSLGGTYNEQFF. Full variable domain (rest looked up from reference TRBV18 and TRBJ2-1): NAGVMQNPRHLVRRRGQEARLRCSPMKGHSHVYWYRQLPEEGLKFMVYLQKENIIDESGMPKERFSAEFPKEGPSILRIQQVVRGDSAAYFCASSLGGTYNEQFFGPGTRLTVL.